The 28 T cell receptor beta chains below were found in one sample sequenced in a study of CD8 T cells in Susac syndrome. After extraction with the RNeasy kit, about 0.5 to 1 ug of the RNA was reverse transcribed using random hexamers. TCRdb called the immunoSEQ multiplex PCR reads again in MiXCR, with one record for every CDR3 protein. The repertoire holds 200,000 to 250,000 distinct CDR3 sequences, with 95% as singletons. Sequenced input: CD4+ T cells from PBMCs. The receptors were gathered from a human donor with multiple sclerosis.

This chain links TRBV19 with TRBJ2-3; 7 nucleotides line up with TRBD1. The germline gives CDR1 LNHDA, CDR2 SQIVND (reference sequence). The ends lost 7 bases at V and 1 base at J; junction bases unmatched: 5. CDR3 length: 14 residues. This CDR3 reads CASTQTGRTDTQYF. CDR3 coding DNA: TGTGCCAGTACCCAGACAGGGCGCACAGATACGCAGTATTTT.

The chain carries TRBV29-1 and TRBJ1-2; D may be TRBD1 (6 bases). The CDR3 loop spans 12 amino acids. The V gene's germline CDR1 is SQVTM and CDR2 ANQGSEA. V was trimmed by 6 bases and J by 4 bases, leaving 12 bases between them. DNA of the CDR3: TGCAGCGTATCGGACAGAGCCTATGGCTACACCTTC. It codes for CSVSDRAYGYTF.

As for this clonotype: Compared with germline, one end of the junction differs, possibly owing to a read error. The chain has TRBV6-2 or TRBV6-3 and TRBJ2-3, with 9 bases matching TRBD2. Per germline, CDR1 MNHEY and CDR2 SVGEGT. This CDR3 spans 12 amino acids. The CDR3 DNA follows: TGTGCCAGCAGTTACTCAGCGGGACTAGCAGTGTTT. This gives the protein CASSYSAGLAVF.

V gene TRBV5-1 combines with J gene TRBJ2-1, with 7 bases fitting TRBD2. This CDR3 is 15 amino acids long. Germline CDR1 and CDR2: SGHRS and YFSETQ. With 4 bases clipped from V and 10 bases from J, the junction kept 14 bases outside the gene matches. CDR3 region: CASSRGLNPSGEQFF. CDR3 coding DNA: TGCGCCAGCAGCCGGGGACTAAACCCCTCTGGGGAGCAGTTCTTC. The full variable domain, with the rest looked up from reference TRBV5-1 and TRBJ2-1, is KAGVTQTPRYLIKTRGQQVTLSCSPISGHRSVSWYQQTPGQGLQFLFEYFSETQRNKGNFPGRFSGRQFSNSRSEMNVSTLELGDSALYLCASSRGLNPSGEQFFGPGTRLTVL.

The gene calls are TRBV5-4 and TRBJ1-6; D ambiguous. The V gene lost 0 bases and the J gene lost 7 bases, with 5 bases spanning the gap. CDR1 and CDR2 from the germline V gene are SGHNT and YYREEE (reference sequence). The CDR3 is 13 residues long. This CDR3 is CASSLEGNSPLHF. The CDR3 DNA reads TGTGCCAGCAGCTTGGAAGGGAATTCACCCCTCCACTTT.

This chain uses TRBV25-1 with TRBJ1-6, with 7 bases fitting TRBD1. Germline CDR1 MGHDK, CDR2 SYGVNS. V trimming: 6 bases; J trimming: 6 bases; junction bases outside the gene matches: 2. This CDR3 has 13 amino acids. The CDR3 DNA follows: TGTGCCAGCAGCAGGGACAGTAATTCACCCCTCCACTTT. Translation gives CASSRDSNSPLHF.

The V and J genes are TRBV20-1 and TRBJ2-5, with D tentatively TRBD2 (5 bases). Deletions cut 5 bases from V and 4 bases from J, with 11 bases between. Germline V gene sequence: CDR1 DFQATT, CDR2 SNEGSKA (reference sequence). This CDR3 contains 12 residues. CDR3 sequence (DNA): TGCAGTGCTGAGGGAAGGTTAGAGACCCAGTACTTC. It yields the protein CSAEGRLETQYF.

This clonotype came up a few times. The chain is built from TRBV7-2 and TRBJ2-3; D unclear. The V and J ends lost 3 bases and 0 bases respectively, with 10 bases between them. CDR1 and CDR2 (germline): SGHTA, FQGNSA. The CDR3 runs 15 residues. CDR3 DNA sequence: TGTGCCAGCAGCTTGCGAGGAGCTAGCACAGATACGCAGTATTTT. Translated: CASSLRGASTDTQYF.

This clonotype was seen only once. The CDR3 reads CAWSVGTGLYEQYF. In DNA, the CDR3 is TGTGCCTGGAGTGTTGGGACAGGGTTGTACGAGCAGTACTTC. The chain combines TRBV30 with TRBJ2-7; 9 bases fit TRBD1. The germline gives CDR1 GTSNPN, CDR2 SVGIG (reference sequence). The CDR3 totals 14 residues. Trimming removed 0 bases from V and 4 bases from J; junction bases left unmatched: 4.

The chain links TRBV9 to TRBJ2-3, with D perhaps TRBD2 (6 bases). V was clipped by 1 base and J by 2 bases, with 14 bases between them. In germline, CDR1 is SGDLS, CDR2 YYNGEE. The length of the CDR3 is 16 residues. The DNA for the CDR3 is TGTGCCAGCAGCGTATCGTCGGGGGAAATCACAGATACGCAGTATTTT. This translates into CASSVSSGEITDTQYF. The variable domain in full, completed from reference TRBV9 and TRBJ2-3, reads DSGVTQTPKHLITATGQRVTLRCSPRSGDLSVYWYQQSLDQGLQFLIQYYNGEERAKGNILERFSAQQFPDLHSELNLSSLELGDSALYFCASSVSSGEITDTQYFGPGTRLTVL.

This sequence joins TRBV7-9 and TRBJ2-1, with 8 positions matching TRBD1. The V gene end was trimmed by 1 base and the J gene end by 7 bases; junction bases not matched to a gene: 9. CDR1 SEHNR and CDR2 FQNEAQ come from the germline V gene (reference sequence). The CDR3 is 16 residues long. The CDR3: CASSLVGDRGRNEQFF. CDR3 DNA sequence: TGTGCCAGCAGCTTAGTCGGCGACAGGGGTAGGAATGAGCAGTTCTTC.

The chain carries TRBV7-9 and TRBJ1-4; maybe TRBD1 (6 bases). Trimming stripped 5 bases from V and 5 bases from J, with 15 bases between. The CDR3 contains 15 residues. From germline, CDR1 is SEHNR and CDR2 FQNEAQ (reference sequence). This CDR3 reads CASSPRGDTNEKLFF. The CDR3 DNA reads TGTGCCAGCAGCCCTAGAGGGGACACCAATGAAAAACTGTTTTTT.

This clonotype showed up just once. The chain uses TRBV5-1 and TRBJ2-1; 7 nucleotides line up with TRBD2. J gave up 0 bases and V 1 base, and 4 bases lay outside the gene matches. The CDR3 is made up of 16 amino acids. CDR1 is SGHRS, CDR2 YFSETQ, per germline. The CDR3 loop is CASSLLAGSSYNEQFF. The CDR3, as DNA: TGCGCCAGCAGCTTGTTAGCGGGTAGCTCCTACAATGAGCAGTTCTTC.

This clonotype has just a few counts. This chain uses TRBV29-1 with TRBJ2-7; D gene unclear. V was trimmed by 1 base and J by 2 bases, leaving 9 bases between them. The CDR3 has 13 amino acids. CDR1 and CDR2 from the germline V gene are SQVTM and ANQGSEA. Here the CDR3 DNA reads TGCAGCGTTGAAGCGGGCAGTCCCTACGAGCAGTACGTC. It translates to CSVEAGSPYEQYV.

This rearrangement joins TRBV29-1 to TRBJ2-1; 9 bases fit TRBD2. This CDR3 region has 13 residues. Trimming removed 4 bases from V and 6 bases from J; junction bases left unmatched: 4. Germline CDR1 and CDR2: SQVTM and ANQGSEA. This chain's CDR3 is CSVGGGAGNEQFF. The CDR3 DNA reads as TGCAGCGTTGGCGGGGGGGCGGGCAATGAGCAGTTCTTC.

This rearrangement joins TRBV5-4 to TRBJ2-4; 7 bases are a match to TRBD2. From germline, CDR1 is SGHNT and CDR2 YYREEE (reference sequence). This CDR3 spans 14 amino acids. V lost 10 bases to trimming and J lost 6 bases; unmatched junction nucleotides: 13. The CDR3 sequence: CASKEGGLGNIQYF. CDR3 DNA sequence: TGTGCCTCAAAGGAGGGAGGGCTAGGAAACATTCAGTACTTC.

The gene calls are TRBV14 and TRBJ2-3; D is possibly TRBD1 (6 bases). Trimming stripped 5 bases from V and 2 bases from J, with 14 bases between. The germline CDR1 and CDR2 sequences are SGHDN and FVKESK. The CDR3 extends over 15 amino acids. In DNA form, the CDR3 reads TGTGCCAGCAGCAGACGACAGGATCTCACAGATACGCAGTATTTT. Residues: CASSRRQDLTDTQYF.

The J gene is TRBJ2-3, the V gene TRBV29-1; no clear D gene. Trimming cost V 6 bases and J 0 bases, with 16 bases left between them. The CDR3 loop spans 15 amino acids. Germline CDR1 reads SQVTM; CDR2 reads ANQGSEA. The CDR3 loop reads CSVPGRMTSTDTQYF. CDR3 in DNA: TGCAGCGTCCCCGGGCGGATGACTAGCACAGATACGCAGTATTTT.

The chain recombines TRBV20-1 with TRBJ1-6; D is uncertain. Trimming took off 2 bases at V and 8 bases at J, with 16 bases between the two ends. The CDR3 length is 15 residues. From germline, CDR1 is DFQATT and CDR2 SNEGSKA (reference sequence). This CDR3 is CSARKGSTRDSPLHF. DNA of the CDR3: TGCAGTGCTAGAAAAGGGTCCACAAGAGATTCACCCCTCCACTTT.

The gene calls are TRBV23-1 and TRBJ2-1, with D tentatively TRBD1 or TRBD2 (6 bases each). Being an ORF, TRBV23-1 has a function that is uncertain. This CDR3 comprises 13 residues. V lost 3 bases to trimming and J lost 9 bases, with 12 bases between them. For the CDR3, the DNA is TGCGCCAGCAGTCATTTTGGGGGGCCTGAGCAGTTCTTC. Encoded protein: CASSHFGGPEQFF.

This clonotype was counted a single time. The chain carries TRBV4-1 and TRBJ2-5; D possibly matches TRBD1 or TRBD2 (5 bases each). Germline V gene data show CDR1 as MGHRA and CDR2 as YSYEKL. The ends were cut back, 4 bases at V and 2 bases at J, with 14 bases in the middle. This CDR3 is built from 15 residues. The CDR3 loop reads CASSPAQGVQETQYF. Here the CDR3 DNA reads TGCGCCAGCAGCCCAGCCCAGGGAGTTCAAGAGACCCAGTACTTC.

This chain uses TRBV20-1 with TRBJ1-6, with TRBD1 matching over 7 bases. The V and J ends lost 5 bases and 6 bases, in that order; junction bases with no gene match: 7. Looked up from germline, CDR1 is DFQATT and CDR2 is SNEGSKA (reference sequence). The CDR3 is 14 residues long. The CDR3 loop reads CSAYDRAANSPLHF. In nucleotides, the CDR3 is TGCAGTGCTTATGACAGGGCCGCTAATTCACCCCTCCACTTT.

The chain links TRBV29-1 to TRBJ2-3; 7 bases are shared with TRBD1. The V segment lost 7 bases and the J segment 2 bases; nucleotides outside the gene matches: 9. Germline-derived CDR1 and CDR2 are SQVTM and ANQGSEA. This CDR3 has 14 residues. In DNA, the CDR3 is TGCAGCGCTAAGCCGGGACAGCTCACAGATACGCAGTATTTT. As protein: CSAKPGQLTDTQYF.

The rearrangement uses TRBV27 and TRBJ1-6; 9 nucleotides match TRBD1. The V segment lost 5 bases and the J segment 10 bases; nucleotides outside the gene matches: 9. Germline V gene data show CDR1 as MNHEY and CDR2 as SMNVEV (reference sequence). There are 15 residues in the CDR3. The CDR3 DNA follows: TGTGCCAGCAGTCCTAGGGACAGGGTACGGTCACCCCTCCACTTT. It translates to CASSPRDRVRSPLHF.

This chain links TRBV20-1 with TRBJ1-2; TRBD1 agrees at 8 bases. Germline V lookup: CDR1 DFQATT, CDR2 SNEGSKA (reference sequence). The CDR3 extends over 15 amino acids. Trimming at V came to 3 bases and at J to 3 bases, leaving 9 bases not matched to a gene. The CDR3 bases are TGCAGTGCTAGGGACAACAGGGGGGATGACTATGGCTACACCTTC. It codes for CSARDNRGDDYGYTF.

The chain is built from TRBV29-1 and TRBJ2-2; 7 nucleotides match TRBD1. The ends lost 1 base at V and 7 bases at J; junction bases unmatched: 6. This CDR3 comprises 14 residues. Per the germline V gene, CDR1 is SQVTM and CDR2 is ANQGSEA. CDR3 in amino acids: CSVEAGGSGGELFF. CDR3 bases: TGCAGCGTTGAAGCAGGGGGTTCGGGCGGGGAGCTGTTTTTT.

This chain connects TRBV5-1 to TRBJ1-2; a possible D gene is TRBD1 (5 bases). Trimming removed 1 base at V and 4 bases at J, with 11 bases between. The CDR3 spans 14 residues. Looked up from germline, CDR1 is SGHRS and CDR2 is YFSETQ. The chain's CDR3 is CASSLRGDGYGYTF. The CDR3, as DNA: TGCGCCAGCAGCTTGAGAGGGGATGGCTATGGCTACACCTTC.

J is TRBJ2-5 and V is TRBV7-9; possibly TRBD1 for D (6 bases). The CDR3 is 13 amino acids. V was trimmed by 1 base and J by 7 bases, leaving 10 bases between them. Germline V gene lookup returns CDR1 SEHNR and CDR2 FQNEAQ (reference sequence). CDR3 residues: CASSLDRELTQYF. The CDR3 DNA reads as TGTGCCAGCAGCTTAGACAGGGAGTTGACCCAGTACTTC.